This T cell receptor beta chain comes out of a study of T cells after yellow fever vaccination. This clonotype turned up a few times. This CDR3 has 12 residues. Germline V gene data show CDR1 as DFQATT and CDR2 as SNEGSKA (reference sequence). The ends lost 5 bases at V and 7 bases at J; junction bases unmatched: 4. Researchers made TCR cDNA using 5'RACE template switching, and this step added a universal primer site and UMIs. In TCRdb, the 5' RACE reads were re-called with MiXCR into one record per CDR3 protein. Of a few hundred thousand distinct CDR3 sequences listed, around 16% were seen once; the top ten hold roughly 17%.

This chain joins TRBV20-1 and TRBJ1-5, with 8 bases fitting TRBD1. This specimen consisted of PBMCs, obtained 5 to 6 days after the first yellow fever vaccination. This TCR was sampled from a man in his late teens or twenties who received the YFV17D yellow fever vaccine. CDR3 sequence (DNA): TGCAGTGCTGCTCCAGGGGGCCAGCCCCAGCATTTT. Translation gives CSAAPGGQPQHF.